This T cell receptor beta chain was recorded in a study of blood T cell repertoires in COVID-19. Study as a whole: Donors in the United States, Italy and Spain gave samples during acute or convalescent COVID-19. From T cells, B-cell-depleted T cells, or PBMCs came the material, which was cDNA or gDNA.

As processed by the authors: Counts of nucleated cells, estimated from reference gene primer amplification, were obtained. Profiled with immunoSEQ multiplex PCR; TCRdb holds only in-frame clones, not every one. V, J and clone size were drawn from that table, and D and trimming were deduced from the DNA. The repertoire includes 120,000 to 150,000 clones, around 84% of them detected once, and about 5% sits in the top ten. Germline CDR1 reads MNHEY; CDR2 reads SVGAGI. The CDR3 has 11 residues. The V end was cut by 7 bases, the J end by 11 bases, with 14 bases between. Material for sequencing was peripheral blood. The receptor's source is a woman aged 45-59 years with acute or convalescent COVID-19. The gene calls are TRBV6-5 and TRBJ1-1; D is undetermined. The CDR3 DNA reads as TGTGCCAGCAAGATCCCCCGGGAGGCTTTCTTT. It yields the protein CASKIPREAFF.